This T cell receptor (beta chain) comes out of a study of shared clonotypes between healthy human individuals. Study in general: Each donor's CD8 memory used one plate, CD8 naive two, each CD4 subset three.

Naive CD8 populations comprised CD45RO-negative cells positively selected for CCR7, excluding terminally differentiated effector memory CD45RA+ cells. Germline V CDR1 and CDR2: MNHEY, SMNVEV (reference sequence). The CDR3 extends over 12 amino acids. V lost 5 bases and J 7 bases, leaving 8 bases between the germline ends. The input for sorted-subset replicate PCRs was around 200 ng DNA, about 29,000 T cell genomes. Methods used by the authors: Junction-only immunoSEQ data arrived without quality scores, meaning filtering differed. TCRdb's table, derived via immunoSEQ multiplex PCR, lists solely in-frame clones and lacks some. For V, J and clone size, that table is used; D and trimming come from the DNA. The sample includes about 2 million clones, around 96% of them seen just once. Findings of the study overall: Rarefaction exposed incomplete sorted-subset sequencing despite large depth.

To note about this clone: No antigen is known for it. Other DNA variants within this sample encode the same CDR3.

This clonotype originated in a man aged 18 to 35 in good health. Sequenced material: naive CD8+ T cells sorted from blood. The genes are TRBV27 and TRBJ2-2; D gene unclear. For the CDR3, the DNA is TGTGCCAGCAGTCCTGGGGTCGGGGAGCTGTTTTTT. It translates to CASSPGVGELFF.